This TCR beta chain appears in the sequencing data of a study of OX40 agonist ivuxolimab in advanced cancers. Profiling relied on immunoSEQ multiplex PCR, and the TCRdb table lists in-frame clones only, not all of them. The data hold 65,000 to 75,000 clones, with about 88% observed a single time. CDR1 is GTSNPN and CDR2 is SVGIG in the germline V gene (reference sequence). CDR3 length equals 13 residues. The V end was cut by 0 bases, the J end by 8 bases, with 11 bases between. The sequencing used CD4+ or CD8+ T cells sorted from blood, collected in a trial of the OX40 agonist ivuxolimab. V and J are TRBV30 and TRBJ1-3; maybe TRBD1 (5 bases). The receptor was derived from an adult with an advanced solid tumor such as melanoma, head and neck, liver or kidney cancer. This CDR3 reads CAWSVYGAYTIYF. For the CDR3, the DNA is TGTGCCTGGAGTGTTTACGGGGCATACACCATATATTTT.